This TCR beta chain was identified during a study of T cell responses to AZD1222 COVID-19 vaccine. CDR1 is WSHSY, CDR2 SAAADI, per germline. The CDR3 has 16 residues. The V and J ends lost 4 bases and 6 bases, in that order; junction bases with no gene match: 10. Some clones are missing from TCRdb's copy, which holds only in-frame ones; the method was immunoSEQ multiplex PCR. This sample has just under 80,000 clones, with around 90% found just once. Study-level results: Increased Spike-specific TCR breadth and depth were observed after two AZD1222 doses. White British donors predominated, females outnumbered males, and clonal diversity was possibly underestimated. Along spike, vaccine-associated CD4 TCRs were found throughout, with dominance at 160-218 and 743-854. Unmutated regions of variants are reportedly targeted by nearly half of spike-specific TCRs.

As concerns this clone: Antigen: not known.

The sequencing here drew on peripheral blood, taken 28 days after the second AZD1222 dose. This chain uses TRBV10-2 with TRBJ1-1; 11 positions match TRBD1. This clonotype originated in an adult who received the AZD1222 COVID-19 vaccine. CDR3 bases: TGCGCCAGCAGTGCAGGGACAGGGGGTGGCTTGTCTGAAGCTTTCTTT. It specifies CASSAGTGGGLSEAFF.